This T cell receptor (beta chain) originates from a study of radiotherapy plus CTLA-4 blockade in lung cancer. Study summary: Patients showed objective responses in 15% to 20% of cases, and disease control was achieved by 31%.

Study-level results: The study found tumor-derived TCR clones expanded in blood after radiotherapy plus ipilimumab. How blood T cell clones changed early, along with interferon-beta, reportedly forecast response best.

Generated by immunoSEQ multiplex PCR, the TCRdb table keeps only in-frame clones and is missing some. This sample has 55,000 to 65,000 clones, with around four fifths found just once. Patients had chemo-refractory metastatic non-small-cell lung cancer and received focal radiation plus CTLA-4 blockade that used ipilimumab. The V and J ends lost 8 bases and 2 bases respectively, with 11 bases between them. The CDR3 has 13 residues. Germline assignment: CDR1 SNHLY and CDR2 FYNNEI. A remark on this clone: As yet, its antigen is unknown.

The material sequenced was peripheral blood, taken from a patient treated with radiotherapy plus ipilimumab. This clonotype was obtained from a human donor with non-small cell lung cancer who had a partial response to radiotherapy plus ipilimumab. The chain recombines TRBV2 with TRBJ2-3; possibly TRBD1 for D (7 bases). The DNA for the CDR3 is TGTGCCAGCGGAGGGACAGACACAGATACGCAGTATTTT. Amino acid sequence: CASGGTDTDTQYF.